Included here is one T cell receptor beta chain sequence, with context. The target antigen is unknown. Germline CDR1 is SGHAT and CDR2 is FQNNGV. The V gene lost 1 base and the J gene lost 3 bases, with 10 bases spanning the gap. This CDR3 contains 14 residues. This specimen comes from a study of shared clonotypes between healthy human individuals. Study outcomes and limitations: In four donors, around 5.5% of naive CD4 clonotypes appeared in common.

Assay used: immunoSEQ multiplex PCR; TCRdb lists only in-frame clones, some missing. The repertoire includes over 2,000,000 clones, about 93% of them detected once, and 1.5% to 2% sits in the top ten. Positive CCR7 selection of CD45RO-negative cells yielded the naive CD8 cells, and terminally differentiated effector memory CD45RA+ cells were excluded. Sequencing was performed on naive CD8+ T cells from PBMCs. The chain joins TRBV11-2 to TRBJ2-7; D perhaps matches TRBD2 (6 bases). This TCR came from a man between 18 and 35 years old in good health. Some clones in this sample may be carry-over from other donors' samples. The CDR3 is CASSLAGVVYEQYF. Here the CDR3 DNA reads TGTGCCAGCAGCTTAGCGGGGGTGGTCTACGAGCAGTACTTC.